This T cell receptor beta chain was sequenced in a study of T cell responses to AZD1222 COVID-19 vaccine. V shed 5 bases and J shed 3 bases, with 16 bases lying between them. This CDR3 region has 15 residues. CDR1 and CDR2 (germline): MGHRA, YSYEKL. This table comes from immunoSEQ multiplex PCR, and its TCRdb copy is limited to in-frame clones, with some not included. This sample carries 100,000 or so clones, around 90% of them seen once, and the ten largest clones take more than 9%. This material consisted of peripheral blood, taken 28 days after the second AZD1222 dose. The TCR comes from an adult who received the AZD1222 COVID-19 vaccine. The chain joins TRBV4-1 to TRBJ1-1; tentative D call: TRBD1 (6 bases). CDR3 protein: CASSETQGKDTEAFF. CDR3 sequence (DNA): TGCGCCAGCAGCGAAACCCAGGGGAAGGACACTGAAGCTTTCTTT.